Listed below are T cell receptor beta chains from one sample, sequenced in a study of blood T cell repertoires in COVID-19. This table comes from immunoSEQ multiplex PCR, and its TCRdb copy is limited to in-frame clones, with some not included. The repertoire holds 8,000 to 8,500 clones, with over 70% as singletons. Material: peripheral blood. These receptors were collected from a human donor in a cohort sampled during active COVID-19. Both conserved end residues are part of each CDR3.

TRBJ1-1 | TRBV29-1 | CSVAGLESGEAFF
TRBJ2-7 | TRBV6-5 | CAIVNGAGWFYEQYF
TRBJ2-3 | TRBV10-2 | CASMWEVRDTQYF
TRBJ1-2 | TRBV2 | CASSEWPEAPAGYTF
TRBJ1-1 | TRBV6-6 | CASSYGGTEAFF
TRBJ1-6 | TRBV5-6 | CASSWGAGGASPLHF
TRBJ1-2 | TRBV5-1 | CASSPGTGVNYGYTF
TRBJ1-2 | TRBV5-1 | CASSLVSGGRGYTF
TRBJ2-6 | TRBV18 | CASSSTSFSGANVLTF
TRBJ2-7 | TRBV28 | CASSRQGVYEQYF
TRBJ2-6 | TRBV12-5 | CASGWDRNPGQKTNSGANVLTF
TRBJ2-4 | TRBV18 | CASSSPDRGRAKNIQYF
TRBJ2-3 | TRBV19 | CASSAPRTAPLTDTQYF
TRBJ2-3 | TRBV7-9 | CASSFFGSPDTQYF
TRBJ1-2 | TRBV3-1/TRBV3-2 | CASSPSDRPYYGYTF
TRBJ2-3 | TRBV28 | CASSYEREGRTDTQYF
TRBJ2-1 | TRBV3-1/TRBV3-2 | CASSQRQGVGNEQFF
TRBJ2-7 | TRBV19 | CASSILEGPSYEQYF
TRBJ2-5 | TRBV28 | CASSWDSAGAQETQYF
TRBJ1-1 | TRBV28 | CASSLETGAMNTEAFF
TRBJ1-5 | TRBV28 | CASSSGQGYSNQPQHF
TRBJ2-3 | TRBV6-1 | CASTQLGGRTDTQYF
TRBJ2-1 | TRBV27 | CASSSGLAGAKSRTGQFF
TRBJ1-1 | TRBV3-1/TRBV3-2 | CASGGTANTEAFF
TRBJ1-1 | TRBV27 | CASSWTANTEAFF
TRBJ1-5 | TRBV12-3/TRBV12-4 | CASSSDAGGTQHF
TRBJ2-7 | TRBV5-4 | CASSLDESSYEQYF
TRBJ1-4 | TRBV7-8 | CASSLVVAGVGGKLFF
TRBJ2-1 | TRBV24-1 | CATEGQGRDYPYNEQFF
TRBJ2-2 | TRBV5-6 | CASSPGLITGELFF
TRBJ2-7 | TRBV4-1 | CASSGSPGTVPYEQYF
TRBJ2-7 | TRBV5-4 | CASSLTSGSTEQYF
TRBJ1-5 | TRBV6-1 | CASSDGSPGLNQPQHF
TRBJ1-1 | TRBV27 | CASSLSVGGPVNTEAFF
TRBJ2-3 | TRBV24-1 | CATSDPSVISGSPDTQYF
TRBJ1-1 | TRBV7-9 | CASSSQASGAFF
TRBJ2-7 | TRBV6-5 | CASTQQGGAYEQYF
TRBJ2-7 | TRBV10-3 | CATNLAGGSPYEQYF
TRBJ2-6 | TRBV11-2 | CASSSYRGLSGANVLTF
TRBJ1-1 | TRBV25-1 | CASSEGRSEAFF
TRBJ2-7 | TRBV29-1 | CSVAGRAGVSQYF
TRBJ2-4 | TRBV27 | CASSSQRDKNIQYF
TRBJ2-1 | TRBV5-1 | CASSLISINEQFF
TRBJ1-4 | TRBV5-4 | CASSLAGGYEKLFF
TRBJ2-7 | TRBV10-3 | CAISVTGGLSEQYF
TRBJ2-7 | TRBV30 | CACSLIGTSGREEQYF
TRBJ1-5 | TRBV30 | CAWSVESNQPQHF
TRBJ2-5 | TRBV11-3 | CASSLTQGTQYF
TRBJ2-7 | TRBV29-1 | CSVISAMGEQYF
TRBJ2-1 | TRBV2 | CASSGLESRNEQFF
TRBJ2-7 | TRBV11-3 | CASSPQGYEQYF
TRBJ2-7 | TRBV21-1 | CASSKGGSGTGGRQYF
TRBJ2-7 | TRBV5-6 | CASSLVSLAGGGEQYF
TRBJ2-1 | TRBV7-9 | CASSSPIEQGGNEQFF
TRBJ2-1 | TRBV30 | CASTGTGLYNEQFF